This TCR beta chain stems from a study of blood T cells in healthy people across ages. Each donor supplied approximately 10 milliliters of peripheral blood. The CDR3 length is 13 residues. Trimming cost V 0 bases and J 4 bases, with 6 bases left between them. Per the germline V gene, CDR1 is LGHNA and CDR2 is YSLEER. General study points: Relative to aged donors, long-lived donors carried more naive CD4+ cells and displayed higher diversity. Estimates drawn from one million T cells were deemed to understate diversity.

A J-beta primer mix and a sample-barcoded 5' primer were used in a second PCR of roughly 6 to 11 cycles. The authors tagged each cDNA molecule using a template-switch adaptor with 12 random nucleotides. TCRdb re-called the 5' RACE reads with MiXCR, one entry per CDR3 protein. The repertoire holds about 720,000 distinct CDR3 sequences, with about 20% as singletons. This clonotype was found many times. What it recognizes is unknown. This receptor was obtained from a man aged 70 or older in good health. The rearrangement links TRBV4-3 to TRBJ1-2, with D unclear. The sample comprised blood. Written as DNA, the CDR3 is TGCGCCAGCAGCCAAGAAGGTGGCTATGGCTACACCTTC. This codes for CASSQEGGYGYTF.